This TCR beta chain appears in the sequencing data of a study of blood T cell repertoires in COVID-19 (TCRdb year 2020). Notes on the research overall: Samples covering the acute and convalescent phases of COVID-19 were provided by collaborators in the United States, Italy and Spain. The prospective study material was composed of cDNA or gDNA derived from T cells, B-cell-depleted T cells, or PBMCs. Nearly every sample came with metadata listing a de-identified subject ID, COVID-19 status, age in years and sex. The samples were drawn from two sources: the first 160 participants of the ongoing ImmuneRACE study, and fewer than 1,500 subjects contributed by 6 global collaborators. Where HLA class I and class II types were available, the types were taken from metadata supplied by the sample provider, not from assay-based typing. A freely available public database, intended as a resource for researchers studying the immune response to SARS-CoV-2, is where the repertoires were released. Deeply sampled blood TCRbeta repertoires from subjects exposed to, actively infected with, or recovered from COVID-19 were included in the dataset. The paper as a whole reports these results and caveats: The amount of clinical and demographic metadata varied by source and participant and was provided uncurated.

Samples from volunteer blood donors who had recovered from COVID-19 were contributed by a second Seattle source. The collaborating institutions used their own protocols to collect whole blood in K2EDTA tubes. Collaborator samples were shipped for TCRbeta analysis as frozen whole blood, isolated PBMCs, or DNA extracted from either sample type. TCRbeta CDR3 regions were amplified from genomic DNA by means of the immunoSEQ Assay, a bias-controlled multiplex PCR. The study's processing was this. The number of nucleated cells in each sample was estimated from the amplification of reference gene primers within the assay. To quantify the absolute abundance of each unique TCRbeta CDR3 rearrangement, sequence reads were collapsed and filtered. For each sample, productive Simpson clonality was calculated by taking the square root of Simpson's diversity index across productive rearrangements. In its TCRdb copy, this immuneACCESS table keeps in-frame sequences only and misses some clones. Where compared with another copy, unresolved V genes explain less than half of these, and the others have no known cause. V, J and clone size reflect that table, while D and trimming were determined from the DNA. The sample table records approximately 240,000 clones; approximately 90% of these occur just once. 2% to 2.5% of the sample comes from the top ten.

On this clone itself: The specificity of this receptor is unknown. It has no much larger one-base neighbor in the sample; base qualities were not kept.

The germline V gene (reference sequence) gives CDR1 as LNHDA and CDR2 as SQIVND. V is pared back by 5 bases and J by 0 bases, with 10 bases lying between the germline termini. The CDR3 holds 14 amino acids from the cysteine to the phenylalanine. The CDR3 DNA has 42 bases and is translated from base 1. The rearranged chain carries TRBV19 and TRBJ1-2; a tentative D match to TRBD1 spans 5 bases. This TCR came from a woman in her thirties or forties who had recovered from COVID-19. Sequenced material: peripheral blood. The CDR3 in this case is CASSAGKANYGYTF. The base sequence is TGTGCCAGTAGTGCAGGGAAAGCTAACTATGGCTACACCTTC.